The rows below give T cell receptor beta chains drawn from one sample of a study of OX40 agonist ivuxolimab in advanced cancers. Method: immunoSEQ multiplex PCR; TCRdb's copy keeps in-frame clones and lacks some. The table shows about 59,000 clones, with roughly 89% occurring only once. Specimen: CD4+ or CD8+ T cells sorted from blood, collected in a trial of the OX40 agonist ivuxolimab. Source of these receptors: an adult with an advanced solid tumor such as melanoma, head and neck, liver or kidney cancer. The CDR3 runs from the conserved cysteine through the conserved F or W. D genes are given only for firm matches. Clone size appears in some rows only: once, few, many, or a class for an expanded clone.

abundance	j_gene	v_gene	d_gene	CDR3aa	CDR3nt
once	TRBJ1-3	TRBV19	NA	CASSIFTGKGNTIYF	TGTGCCAGTAGTATCTTCACCGGGAAGGGAAACACCATATATTTT
NA	TRBJ1-2	TRBV5-5	NA	CASSPRGDYGYTF	TGTGCCAGCAGCCCCAGGGGAGACTATGGCTACACCTTC
NA	TRBJ2-3	TRBV5-1	TRBD1	CASVQGDISTDTQYF	TGCGCCAGCGTCCAGGGGGATATAAGCACAGATACGCAGTATTTT
NA	TRBJ2-1	TRBV5-1	NA	CASSLDHVSEQFF	TGCGCCAGCAGCTTGGACCATGTGAGTGAGCAGTTCTTC
NA	TRBJ2-1	TRBV20-1	NA	CSAPRGYEQFF	TGCAGTGCTCCCCGCGGGTATGAGCAGTTCTTC
NA	TRBJ1-3	TRBV19	NA	CASKGAPTFFSGNTIYF	TGTGCCAGTAAAGGTGCCCCCACGTTCTTCTCTGGAAACACCATATATTTT
few	TRBJ1-3	TRBV9	NA	CASSPDGLAGNTIYF	TGTGCCAGCAGCCCAGATGGGTTAGCTGGAAACACCATATATTTT
NA	TRBJ2-1	TRBV30	TRBD2	CAWSVLGGATYNEQFF	TGTGCCTGGAGTGTACTCGGGGGGGCTACCTACAATGAGCAGTTCTTC
NA	TRBJ1-2	TRBV19	TRBD1	CASSLPRDRGPGGYTF	TGTGCCAGTAGCCTGCCGAGGGACAGGGGGCCGGGTGGCTACACCTTC
NA	TRBJ1-1	TRBV5-1	TRBD1	CASSLAGGVTEAFF	TGCGCCAGCAGCTTGGCAGGGGGCGTCACTGAAGCTTTCTTT
few	TRBJ1-6	TRBV4-1	NA	CASSQDGGSPLHF	TGCGCCAGCAGCCAAGATGGGGGTTCACCCCTCCACTTT
NA	TRBJ2-1	TRBV7-9	TRBD2	CASSSSRLAGGVSYNEQFF	TGTGCCAGCAGCTCCTCCCGACTAGCGGGAGGTGTGTCCTACAATGAGCAGTTCTTC
NA	TRBJ2-5	TRBV15	NA	CATSRDQGTEETQYF	TGTGCCACCAGCAGAGATCAAGGGACGGAAGAGACCCAGTACTTC
NA	TRBJ1-5	TRBV30	NA	CAWSYARSPNQPQHF	TGTGCCTGGAGTTACGCCCGATCCCCCAATCAGCCCCAGCATTTT
NA	TRBJ1-5	TRBV4-2	NA	CASSYDTSGYQPQHF	TGTGCCAGCAGTTATGACACATCGGGGTATCAGCCCCAGCATTTT
NA	TRBJ2-1	TRBV2	NA	CASSEGTPYNEQFF	TGTGCCAGCAGTGAAGGGACACCCTACAATGAGCAGTTCTTC
few	TRBJ2-7	TRBV29-1	TRBD1	CSVARTGPTYEQYF	TGCAGCGTTGCTCGGACAGGCCCAACCTACGAGCAGTACTTC
NA	TRBJ1-1	TRBV10-3	NA	CAISESRQGSTEAFF	TGTGCCATCAGTGAGTCGCGGCAGGGGTCCACTGAAGCTTTCTTT
NA	TRBJ1-1	TRBV6-5	NA	CASSYWGVNTEAFF	TGTGCCAGCAGTTACTGGGGAGTGAACACTGAAGCTTTCTTT
NA	TRBJ2-1	TRBV14	TRBD2	CASSQDVSGGAWAILRNEQFF	TGTGCCAGCAGCCAAGATGTTAGCGGGGGGGCCTGGGCGATACTTCGCAATGAGCAGTTCTTC
NA	TRBJ1-2	TRBV19	NA	CASSIRDLDYGYTF	TGTGCCAGTAGTATACGGGATTTGGACTATGGCTACACCTTC
once	TRBJ2-7	TRBV11-2	TRBD2	CASSSLAGGRHEQYF	TGTGCCAGCAGCTCTCTAGCGGGGGGCCGACACGAGCAGTACTTC